What follows is one T cell receptor (beta chain) and its context. The junction does not match germline at one end; this may be a read error. The sample originates from a study of blood T cell repertoires in COVID-19. The CDR3 totals 15 residues. The germline CDR1 and CDR2 sequences are SSHAT and FNYEAQ (reference sequence). In terms of age and location, participants ranged from about 18 to 95 years and lived in fewer than 30 US areas. The study assigned cohorts using participant-reported clinical history. Before being deemed recovered, Cohort 3 donors had two negative PCRs, clearance, or symptom resolution. Per the original data handling: Quantification of nucleated cells was approximated via reference gene primer amplification. The table came from immunoSEQ multiplex PCR; TCRdb's copy has only in-frame clones and leaves some out. V, J and clone size reflect that table, while D and trimming were determined from the DNA. The sample has about 400,000 clones; approximately 89% are singletons.

Sequencing was carried out using PBMCs or T cells enriched from blood (not recorded which). This clonotype was obtained from a woman aged 25 to 45 who had recovered from COVID-19. This chain links TRBV7-7 with TRBJ2-1, with D maybe TRBD2 (5 bases). CDR3 nucleotides: TGTGCTAGCAGCTTAGGCCCCTACGGGGTGGGTGAGCAGTTCTTC. This sequence encodes CASSLGPYGVGEQFF.